The 29 T cell receptor beta chains in this list originate from one sample, sequenced in a study of PD-1 blockade in classical Hodgkin lymphoma. Each of the patients experienced relapse following autologous stem cell transplantation, and their brentuximab vedotin exposure differed. Repertoires were generated with immunoSEQ multiplex PCR, while TCRdb's copy carries only in-frame clones and drops some. The sample lists under 45,000 clones, around 75% occurring once. The sequencing here drew on peripheral blood mononuclear cells (PBMCs), taken at baseline. The receptors stem from a human donor with classical Hodgkin lymphoma.

The CDR3 DNA reads TGTGCCAGCAGCTTAGCACCAGGGAACACCGGGGAGCTGTTTTTT. It encodes CASSLAPGNTGELFF. The chain is built from TRBV7-2 and TRBJ2-2; D remains ambiguous. Germline-derived CDR1 and CDR2 are SGHTA and FQGNSA. V was pared by 0 bases and J by 1 base, with 6 bases between. The CDR3 length is 15 residues.

This sequence joins TRBV25-1 and TRBJ2-7; 9 nucleotides align to TRBD2. In germline, CDR1 is MGHDK, CDR2 SYGVNS. V shed 4 bases and J 2 bases; nucleotides not matched to a gene: 3. CDR3 length: 14 amino acids. The CDR3 DNA is TGTGCCAGCAGTGCGGCGGGAGGGCCCTACGAGCAGTACTTC. It translates to CASSAAGGPYEQYF.

Worth noting for this clone: Other nucleotide sequences in the sample specify the same CDR3. The chain has TRBV6-1 and TRBJ2-3; 8 nucleotides align to TRBD1. Germline V gene sequence: CDR1 MNHNS, CDR2 SASEGT. V shed 7 bases, J shed 0 bases, and the junction held 6 bases outside the gene matches. The CDR3 sequence is 15 residues long. The CDR3 DNA follows: TGTGCCAGCACCTTGGACAGGGTTAGCACAGATACGCAGTATTTT. Residues: CASTLDRVSTDTQYF.

The rearrangement joins TRBV7-9 to TRBJ1-5; D is possibly TRBD1 (5 bases). The V end was cut by 5 bases, the J end by 3 bases, with 14 bases between. The CDR3 loop spans 15 amino acids. Germline V gene sequence: CDR1 SEHNR, CDR2 FQNEAQ (reference sequence). The CDR3 reads CASSPRAGVNQPQHF. The CDR3 bases are TGTGCCAGCAGCCCCAGGGCGGGGGTCAATCAGCCCCAGCATTTT.

The chain combines TRBV28 with TRBJ2-3; D uncertain. This CDR3 comprises 14 residues. Trimming left V 2 bases short and J 5 bases short, with 11 bases between. The germline V gene has CDR1 MDHEN and CDR2 SYDVKM. CDR3 sequence reads: CASSLVQAIDTQYF. DNA of the CDR3: TGTGCCAGCAGTTTAGTCCAGGCGATAGATACGCAGTATTTT. The variable domain in full, completed from reference TRBV28 and TRBJ2-3, reads DVKVTQSSRYLVKRTGEKVFLECVQDMDHENMFWYRQDPGLGLRLIYFSYDVKMKEKGDIPEGYSVSREKKERFSLILESASTNQTSMYLCASSLVQAIDTQYFGPGTRLTVL.

The CDR3 DNA follows: TGTGCCAGCAGTTTGGCAGCGAGTAACTACGAGCAGTACTTC. It is translated as CASSLAASNYEQYF. The V and J genes are TRBV27 and TRBJ2-7; no clear D gene. Germline-derived CDR1 and CDR2 are MNHEY and SMNVEV (reference sequence). Trimming removed 3 bases at V and 3 bases at J, with 12 bases between. The CDR3 is 14 amino acids.

This clone was found once. This rearrangement joins TRBV30 to TRBJ1-5, with D perhaps TRBD1 (5 bases). The CDR3 covers 13 residues. V dropped 1 base and J dropped 5 bases, with 9 bases sitting between them. Germline V gene sequence: CDR1 GTSNPN, CDR2 SVGIG (reference sequence). CDR3 region: CAWSAVGDQPQHF. CDR3 sequence (DNA): TGTGCCTGGAGTGCCGTGGGGGATCAGCCCCAGCATTTT. Using reference TRBV30 and TRBJ1-5 for the parts outside the CDR3, the full variable domain is SQTIHQWPATLVQPVGSPLSLECTVEGTSNPNLYWYRQAAGRGLQLLFYSVGIGQISSEVPQNLSASRPQDRQFILSSKKLLLSDSGFYLCAWSAVGDQPQHFGDGTRLSIL.

This clone is a singleton in its sample. The rearrangement links TRBV11-2 to TRBJ2-2; D uncertain. Between the trimmed V and J ends, which lost 1 base and 1 base, there was a span of 4 bases. Per the germline V gene, CDR1 is SGHAT and CDR2 is FQNNGV. The CDR3 has 14 residues. The CDR3 region has the DNA TGTGCCAGCAGCTTAGCTGTGAACACCGGGGAGCTGTTTTTT. This codes for CASSLAVNTGELFF.

The chain links TRBV28 to TRBJ2-7; D is uncertain. The ends were cut back, 7 bases at V and 4 bases at J, with 17 bases in the middle. Germline-derived CDR1 and CDR2 are MDHEN and SYDVKM. The CDR3 is 14 amino acids. The chain's CDR3 is CASKPRTTPYEQYF. The CDR3 DNA reads TGTGCCAGCAAGCCGCGGACCACACCTTACGAGCAGTACTTC.

The chain joins TRBV7-9 to TRBJ1-2; D not resolved. Trimming removed 1 base from V and 1 base from J, with 7 bases in between. CDR1 SEHNR and CDR2 FQNEAQ come from the germline V gene (reference sequence). The CDR3 covers 14 residues. Written as DNA, the CDR3 is TGTGCCAGCAGCTTAGTGACGGTTAACTATGGCTACACCTTC. Translating it yields CASSLVTVNYGYTF.

This chain joins TRBV30 and TRBJ1-3; 8 bases align to TRBD1. This CDR3 is 14 amino acids long. The junction had 3 bases not matched to a gene; V was cut back by 5 bases and J by 0 bases. Germline V CDR1 and CDR2: GTSNPN, SVGIG (reference sequence). In nucleotides, the CDR3 is TGTGCCTGGGTCAGGGGGCCCTCTGGAAACACCATATATTTT. Protein: CAWVRGPSGNTIYF. Supplemented by reference TRBV30 and TRBJ1-3, the full variable domain reads SQTIHQWPATLVQPVGSPLSLECTVEGTSNPNLYWYRQAAGRGLQLLFYSVGIGQISSEVPQNLSASRPQDRQFILSSKKLLLSDSGFYLCAWVRGPSGNTIYFGEGSWLTVV.

This sequence joins TRBV27 and TRBJ1-2, with TRBD1 as a possible D gene (6 bases). This CDR3 spans 16 amino acids. The germline CDR1 and CDR2 sequences are MNHEY and SMNVEV (reference sequence). Trimming shortened V by 3 bases and J by 7 bases, and 21 bases separated the two germline ends. This CDR3 reads CASSLSQNPGVSGYTF. CDR3 sequence (DNA): TGTGCCAGCAGTTTGTCACAGAATCCAGGGGTATCTGGCTACACCTTC.

The chain has TRBV7-2 and TRBJ2-3; a possible D gene is TRBD2 (6 bases). The V gene lost 5 bases and the J gene lost 4 bases, with 16 bases spanning the gap. Germline loops: CDR1 SGHTA, CDR2 FQGNSA. The CDR3 has 15 residues. CDR3 loop: CASSLRDFLADTQYF. As DNA, the CDR3 is TGTGCCAGCAGCCTTCGGGACTTTTTGGCAGATACGCAGTATTTT.

This clone was observed a handful of times. The chain joins TRBV29-1 to TRBJ1-3; the D is unclear. Per germline, CDR1 SQVTM and CDR2 ANQGSEA. The ends were cut back, 6 bases at V and 1 base at J, with 13 bases in the middle. The length of the CDR3 is 14 residues. As DNA, the CDR3 is TGCAGCGTCGATCCCCTGGGTTCTGGAAACACCATATATTTT. Translation gives CSVDPLGSGNTIYF.

The chain carries TRBV5-1 and TRBJ2-7; 14 positions match TRBD2. Germline V gene lookup returns CDR1 SGHRS and CDR2 YFSETQ. This CDR3 has 15 residues. Germline trimming cut 4 bases from V and 5 bases from J; bases unmatched to any gene: 5. The CDR3 spells CASSTRLAGGNEQYF. In DNA, the CDR3 is TGCGCCAGCAGCACCCGACTAGCGGGAGGGAACGAGCAGTACTTC.

In regard to this clone: At the DNA level, this CDR3 is encoded by other sequences in the same sample as well. The chain couples TRBV29-1 to TRBJ1-1; D is undetermined. The germline V and J ends were trimmed by 1 base and 0 bases, with 6 bases remaining between them. The length of the CDR3 is 13 residues. CDR1 is SQVTM, CDR2 ANQGSEA, per germline. The CDR3 nucleotides are TGCAGCGTTGAAGGGCGGATGAACACTGAAGCTTTCTTT. This encodes CSVEGRMNTEAFF.

This clone appeared a few times. This chain uses TRBV5-1 with TRBJ2-2; no definite D call. The germline V gene has CDR1 SGHRS and CDR2 YFSETQ. The V end was cut by 4 bases, the J end by 9 bases, with 10 bases between. The CDR3 is 12 amino acids. The CDR3 DNA follows: TGCGCCAGCAGCCTCAATGGCTGGGAGCTGTTTTTT. The encoded protein is CASSLNGWELFF.

V and J are TRBV6-6 and TRBJ1-5; D is ambiguous. Germline CDR1 MNHNY, CDR2 SVGAGI (reference sequence). CDR3 size: 14 residues. The V and J ends lost 4 bases and 2 bases respectively, with 9 bases between them. This chain's CDR3 is CASSFRGGNQPQHF. Here the CDR3 DNA reads TGTGCCAGCAGTTTTCGGGGAGGCAATCAGCCCCAGCATTTT.

This chain uses TRBV15 with TRBJ1-5; 9 nucleotides agree with TRBD1. Trimming took 2 bases from V and 7 from J; bases not matched to a gene: 6. Germline CDR1 LNHNV, CDR2 YYDKDF (reference sequence). The CDR3 loop spans 15 amino acids. The DNA for the CDR3 is TGTGCCACCAGCAGACGCACAGGGGGCTGGCAGCCCCAGCATTTT. Translating it yields CATSRRTGGWQPQHF.

This rearrangement joins TRBV11-3 to TRBJ2-1, with 10 bases lining up with TRBD2. V lost 6 bases, J lost 3 bases, and 14 bases stayed unmatched. The CDR3 totals 18 residues. Germline V gene sequence: CDR1 SGHNT, CDR2 YENEEA. The CDR3 here is CASSPPPGLADNYNEQFF. In DNA form, the CDR3 reads TGTGCCAGCAGTCCCCCTCCTGGACTAGCGGACAACTACAATGAGCAGTTCTTC.

V and J are TRBV27 and TRBJ2-7, with D perhaps being TRBD1 or TRBD2 (5 bases each). Germline V gene sequence: CDR1 MNHEY, CDR2 SMNVEV (reference sequence). V shed 2 bases and J shed 6 bases, with 8 bases lying between them. The CDR3 length is 12 residues. CDR3 region: CASSLPGAEQYF. The CDR3 bases are TGTGCCAGCAGTTTACCCGGGGCCGAGCAGTACTTC.

The genes are TRBV27 and TRBJ2-7; 7 bases are shared with TRBD1. The V segment lost 0 bases and the J segment 7 bases; nucleotides outside the gene matches: 0. The CDR3 runs 12 residues. The V gene's germline CDR1 is MNHEY and CDR2 SMNVEV (reference sequence). CDR3 coding DNA: TGTGCCAGCAGTTTATCACAGGGGGAGCAGTACTTC. This encodes CASSLSQGEQYF.

This rearrangement joins TRBV11-2 to TRBJ1-3; D may be TRBD1 (6 bases). V was clipped by 4 bases and J by 4 bases, with 17 bases between them. Germline V lookup: CDR1 SGHAT, CDR2 FQNNGV. The CDR3 is 16 residues long. The CDR3: CASSYTLGGAGNTIYF. The CDR3 DNA sequence: TGTGCCAGCAGCTATACGCTGGGGGGGGCCGGAAACACCATATATTTT. The full variable domain, its missing parts supplied by reference TRBV11-2 and TRBJ1-3, is EAGVAQSPRYKIIEKRQSVAFWCNPISGHATLYWYQQILGQGPKLLIQFQNNGVVDDSQLPKDRFSAERLKGVDSTLKIQPAKLEDSAVYLCASSYTLGGAGNTIYFGEGSWLTVV.

The rearrangement uses TRBV6-4 and TRBJ2-3; 10 bases match TRBD2. The germline V gene has CDR1 MRHNA and CDR2 SNTAGT. The CDR3 is 15 amino acids. Unmatched junction bases numbered 10, after V lost 10 bases and J lost 3 bases. This CDR3 reads CATSSLAGETDTQYF. CDR3 sequence (DNA): TGTGCCACCTCTTCTCTAGCGGGAGAAACAGATACGCAGTATTTT.

V usage is TRBV6-6 and J usage is TRBJ2-3; D not certain. CDR1 is MNHNY, CDR2 SVGAGI, per germline (reference sequence). CDR3 length: 13 residues. V dropped 2 bases and J dropped 4 bases, with 7 bases sitting between them. The CDR3 DNA follows: TGTGCCAGCAGTTACAGAAAAGCAGATACGCAGTATTTT. Translated, it gives CASSYRKADTQYF.

In DNA, the CDR3 is TGTGCCAGCAGCTTAGTTATAAATAGCAATCAGCCCCAGCATTTT. It translates to CASSLVINSNQPQHF. The V gene is TRBV11-2, the J gene TRBJ1-5; D unresolved. The CDR3 spans 15 residues. Germline V gene sequence: CDR1 SGHAT, CDR2 FQNNGV. The ends were cut back, 1 base at V and 0 bases at J, with 7 bases in the middle. Full variable domain (missing parts from reference TRBV11-2 and TRBJ1-5): EAGVAQSPRYKIIEKRQSVAFWCNPISGHATLYWYQQILGQGPKLLIQFQNNGVVDDSQLPKDRFSAERLKGVDSTLKIQPAKLEDSAVYLCASSLVINSNQPQHFGDGTRLSIL.

The chain joins TRBV4-2 to TRBJ2-1; TRBD2 matches 8 bases. CDR3 length: 16 residues. CDR1 and CDR2 from the germline V gene are LGHNA and YNFKEQ. V lost 4 bases, J lost 9 bases, and 14 bases stayed unmatched. CDR3 amino acids: CASSLGSGTNRGEQFF. CDR3 coding DNA: TGTGCCAGCAGCCTGGGTAGCGGGACAAACCGGGGTGAGCAGTTCTTC.

This clone was recorded only once. The J gene is TRBJ1-2, the V gene TRBV28; D gene unclear. Germline-derived CDR1 and CDR2 are MDHEN and SYDVKM. V was shortened by 2 bases and J by 7 bases, with 11 bases between the two germline ends. The CDR3 extends over 13 amino acids. CDR3 loop: CASSLRAPGGYTF. CDR3 in DNA: TGTGCCAGCAGTTTACGGGCGCCGGGTGGCTACACCTTC.

The V gene is TRBV4-2, the J gene TRBJ1-1; possible D gene TRBD1, 6 bases. The CDR3 is 15 residues long. Germline CDR1 is LGHNA and CDR2 is YNFKEQ. Trimming pared 3 bases from V and 6 bases from J, leaving 17 bases between. DNA of the CDR3: TGTGCCAGCAGCCAGCTAAAGGGGGGTAGCCCTGAAGCTTTCTTT. Translating it yields CASSQLKGGSPEAFF.